One sample yielded the 32 T cell receptor beta chains listed below, sequenced in a study of blood T cell repertoires in COVID-19. Measured with immunoSEQ multiplex PCR; TCRdb has only the in-frame clones, and not every one. The table records 200,000 to 250,000 clones, about 80% of them present only once. Sequencing used peripheral blood. Receptor source: a woman in her 30s who had recovered from COVID-19.

This clone was recorded only once. The chain is built from TRBV19 and TRBJ2-7, with TRBD2 identical over 7 bases. The V gene end was trimmed by 3 bases and the J gene end by 3 bases; junction bases not matched to a gene: 11. The germline CDR1 and CDR2 sequences are LNHDA and SQIVND (reference sequence). The CDR3 sequence is 16 residues long. Written as DNA, the CDR3 is TGTGCCAGTAGTATTGTTGCGGGGGAGGGAGGCTACGAGCAGTACTTC. This translates into CASSIVAGEGGYEQYF.

The chain has TRBV5-1 and TRBJ1-2; 9 bases are a match to TRBD1. CDR1 SGHRS and CDR2 YFSETQ come from the germline V gene. The CDR3 consists of 17 residues. V trimming: 1 base; J trimming: 1 base; junction bases outside the gene matches: 8. In nucleotides, the CDR3 is TGCGCCAGCAGCTTGTCTCGACAGGGGGGCCTTAACTATGGCTACACCTTC. Its protein product is CASSLSRQGGLNYGYTF.

This clone was observed a single time. The genes are TRBV25-1 and TRBJ1-1, with TRBD1 as a possible D gene (6 bases). From germline, CDR1 is MGHDK and CDR2 SYGVNS. Trimming stripped 4 bases from V and 5 bases from J, with 17 bases between. The CDR3 is 15 amino acids. CDR3 sequence (DNA): TGTGCCAGCAGTGGGGTCAGGGGACGTTCAACTGAAGCTTTCTTT. Translation gives CASSGVRGRSTEAFF.

The J gene is TRBJ2-6, the V gene TRBV3-1 (or the pseudogene TRBV3-2); 8 bases line up with TRBD1. The CDR3 spans 17 residues. CDR1 is LGHDT, CDR2 YNNKEL, per germline (reference sequence). J lost 0 bases, V lost 4 bases, and 5 bases had no gene match. CDR3 in amino acids: CASSRDRTISGANVLTF. In DNA form, the CDR3 reads TGTGCCAGCAGCCGGGACAGGACGATCTCTGGGGCCAACGTCCTGACTTTC.

Notes on this clone: Other nucleotide sequences in the sample specify the same CDR3. The chain carries TRBV28 and TRBJ2-7, with D unclear. The germline gives CDR1 MDHEN, CDR2 SYDVKM. V lost 1 base and J 1 base, leaving 5 bases between the germline ends. The CDR3 contains 13 residues. CDR3 sequence reads: CASSLLASYEQYF. The CDR3 DNA follows: TGTGCCAGCAGTTTATTGGCTTCCTACGAGCAGTACTTC.

The V call is TRBV9, the J call TRBJ1-1, with unresolved D. Trimming left V 0 bases short and J 3 bases short, with 6 bases between. This CDR3 spans 13 amino acids. CDR1 and CDR2 from the germline V gene are SGDLS and YYNGEE. The CDR3 sequence: CASSVEQDTEAFF. The CDR3 nucleotides are TGTGCCAGCAGCGTAGAACAAGACACTGAAGCTTTCTTT.

The genes are TRBV11-2 and TRBJ2-5, with 10 bases matching TRBD1. The V segment lost 6 bases and the J segment 5 bases; nucleotides outside the gene matches: 9. Germline assignment: CDR1 SGHAT and CDR2 FQNNGV. CDR3 size: 15 residues. Written as DNA, the CDR3 is TGTGCCAGCAGAGGACGGACAGGGGGATCGGAGACCCAGTACTTC. This sequence encodes CASRGRTGGSETQYF.

The chain carries TRBV7-9 and TRBJ2-7, with TRBD2 as a possible D gene (6 bases). CDR1 SEHNR and CDR2 FQNEAQ come from the germline V gene (reference sequence). The CDR3 spans 15 residues. V gave up 1 base and J gave up 5 bases, with 15 bases separating them. CDR3 in amino acids: CASSLGAGIPNEQYF. The CDR3 nucleotides are TGTGCCAGCAGCTTAGGGGCGGGGATCCCAAACGAGCAGTACTTC.

This clone was recorded once. This chain uses TRBV21-1 with TRBJ2-3; TRBD2, the table's D call, was not compared with the DNA. TRBV21-1 is assigned pseudogene status. The CDR3 runs 16 residues. CDR3 bases: TGTGCCAGCAGCAAAGCCCCTAGCCCCGTCCTGGATACGCAGTATTTT. Protein product: CASSKAPSPVLDTQYF.

The rearrangement links TRBV28 to TRBJ1-1; D gene uncertain. The CDR3 length is 13 residues. Germline V CDR1 and CDR2: MDHEN, SYDVKM. The V gene lost 7 bases and the J gene lost 0 bases, with 9 bases spanning the gap. The chain's CDR3 is CASNREMNTEAFF. CDR3 DNA: TGTGCCAGCAACCGGGAAATGAACACTGAAGCTTTCTTT.

The chain has TRBV7-6 and TRBJ2-5, with 14 nucleotides matching TRBD2. The CDR3 is 19 amino acids. Germline V gene sequence: CDR1 SGHVS, CDR2 FNYEAQ. The V gene end was trimmed by 4 bases and the J gene end by 1 base; junction bases not matched to a gene: 11. CDR3 sequence (DNA): TGTGCCAGCAGCTCACCGGGACTAGCGGGAGTAGGGGCCCAAGAGACCCAGTACTTC. Translated, it gives CASSSPGLAGVGAQETQYF.

This clone was detected only a few times. The chain uses TRBV10-1 and TRBJ1-2; D gene uncertain. The CDR3 extends over 13 amino acids. Trimming took off 2 bases at V and 3 bases at J, with 7 bases between the two ends. Germline V gene data show CDR1 as WNHNN and CDR2 as SYGVQD (reference sequence). CDR3: CASSEGRYYGYTF. CDR3 in DNA: TGCGCCAGCAGTGAGGGCAGATACTATGGCTACACCTTC.

The chain combines TRBV30 with TRBJ2-1; 9 nucleotides match TRBD2. Trimming removed 3 bases from V and 12 bases from J; junction bases left unmatched: 6. The CDR3 totals 12 residues. In germline, CDR1 is GTSNPN, CDR2 SVGIG (reference sequence). The CDR3 DNA sequence: TGTGCCTGGAGGTCTAGCGGGGTTTTGCAGTTCTTC. It codes for CAWRSSGVLQFF.

The V gene is TRBV19, the J gene TRBJ2-3, with TRBD1 matching 8 bases. V trimming: 5 bases; J trimming: 5 bases; junction bases outside the gene matches: 12. Germline-derived CDR1 and CDR2 are LNHDA and SQIVND (reference sequence). This CDR3 comprises 16 residues. This chain's CDR3 is CASSPQQGVPQDTQYF. In DNA form, the CDR3 reads TGTGCCAGTAGTCCCCAACAGGGGGTACCCCAAGATACGCAGTATTTT.

V gene TRBV28 combines with J gene TRBJ2-1, with 10 bases aligning to TRBD2. J lost 9 bases, V lost 5 bases, and 16 bases had no gene match. The CDR3 is 17 residues long. The V gene's germline CDR1 is MDHEN and CDR2 SYDVKM. The CDR3 spells CASSARVLAGAGGEQFF. CDR3 coding DNA: TGTGCCAGCAGTGCCCGGGTTCTAGCGGGAGCTGGGGGTGAGCAGTTCTTC.

This chain connects TRBV25-1 to TRBJ1-3; D ambiguous. This CDR3 is 13 amino acids long. The V gene lost 2 bases and the J gene lost 4 bases, with 6 bases spanning the gap. In germline, CDR1 is MGHDK, CDR2 SYGVNS. CDR3 DNA: TGTGCCAGCAGTGAACCCTTAGGAAACACCATATATTTT. Translated: CASSEPLGNTIYF.

The V call is TRBV24-1, the J call TRBJ2-3; D perhaps matches TRBD2 (5 bases). Per germline, CDR1 KGHDR and CDR2 SFDVKD. Trimming removed 0 bases from V and 1 base from J, with 7 bases in between. The CDR3 contains 15 residues. DNA for the CDR3: TGTGCCACCAGTGATTTGGGCGGGCGCACAGATACGCAGTATTTT. This sequence encodes CATSDLGGRTDTQYF.

This chain uses TRBV5-6 with TRBJ2-1, with 10 bases aligning to TRBD2. In germline, CDR1 is SGHDT, CDR2 YYEEEE. The ends lost 0 bases at V and 8 bases at J; junction bases unmatched: 11. The CDR3 totals 17 residues. CDR3: CASSLARLAGEIHEQFF. The CDR3 bases are TGTGCCAGCAGCTTGGCAAGGCTAGCGGGAGAAATTCATGAGCAGTTCTTC.

This rearrangement joins TRBV2 to TRBJ2-3; D possibly corresponds to TRBD2 (5 bases). Trimming took 5 bases from V and 2 from J, leaving 17 bases between them. The length of the CDR3 is 16 residues. Germline V gene sequence: CDR1 SNHLY, CDR2 FYNNEI. The CDR3 here is CASSPGISTYTDTQYF. As DNA, the CDR3 is TGTGCCAGCAGTCCCGGGATCTCAACCTACACAGATACGCAGTATTTT.

The genes are TRBV28 and TRBJ1-2; D remains ambiguous. The CDR3 totals 14 residues. Germline CDR1 and CDR2: MDHEN and SYDVKM. Between the trimmed V and J ends, which lost 5 bases and 8 bases, there was a span of 18 bases. The chain's CDR3 is CASSPPTGLGGYTF. The CDR3 coding sequence is TGTGCCAGCAGTCCACCGACTGGACTGGGAGGCTACACCTTC.

The genes are TRBV5-1 and TRBJ2-3; 7 nucleotides agree with TRBD1. The V segment lost 0 bases and the J segment 0 bases; nucleotides outside the gene matches: 10. Germline CDR1 SGHRS, CDR2 YFSETQ. This CDR3 spans 18 amino acids. The DNA of the CDR3 is TGCGCCAGCAGCTTGGAAAAAGGGGGCAGGGCTAGCACAGATACGCAGTATTTT. Its translation: CASSLEKGGRASTDTQYF.

This chain joins TRBV28 and TRBJ2-2; weak D call: TRBD1 (6 bases). Germline values: CDR1 MDHEN, CDR2 SYDVKM. V was trimmed by 0 bases and J by 6 bases, leaving 11 bases between them. CDR3 length: 15 residues. CDR3 protein: CASSLWGAGSGELFF. CDR3 nucleotides: TGTGCCAGCAGTTTATGGGGGGCTGGTTCCGGGGAGCTGTTTTTT.

The chain joins TRBV27 to TRBJ2-1; 7 nucleotides match TRBD1. CDR1 is MNHEY, CDR2 SMNVEV, per germline (reference sequence). J was trimmed by 6 bases and V by 7 bases; bases with no gene match: 12. The CDR3 sequence is 15 residues long. As DNA, the CDR3 is TGTGCCAGCACCTATCAGGACAGGTCGGGCAATGAGCAGTTCTTC. Amino acid sequence: CASTYQDRSGNEQFF.

This chain uses TRBV6-5 with TRBJ1-6; weak D call: TRBD1 (5 bases). V lost 7 bases and J lost 8, with 15 bases in between. This CDR3 has 14 residues. Germline-derived CDR1 and CDR2 are MNHEY and SVGAGI. The CDR3: CASTGEGIHSPLHF. The CDR3 nucleotides are TGTGCCAGCACTGGGGAGGGGATTCATTCACCCCTCCACTTT.

The chain recombines TRBV19 with TRBJ1-4; D is unclear. V was trimmed by 7 bases and J by 7 bases, leaving 16 bases between them. The CDR3 contains 14 residues. Germline V gene sequence: CDR1 LNHDA, CDR2 SQIVND (reference sequence). The CDR3 loop reads CASTFGVPAEKLFF. Written as DNA, the CDR3 is TGTGCCAGTACCTTCGGGGTGCCCGCTGAAAAACTGTTTTTT.

V and J are TRBV19 and TRBJ1-5; TRBD1 is a possible D gene (6 bases). The V gene's germline CDR1 is LNHDA and CDR2 SQIVND (reference sequence). V lost 5 bases to trimming and J lost 4 bases, with 18 bases between them. This CDR3 is built from 16 residues. CDR3 sequence (DNA): TGTGCCAGTAGTGGAAGTTACGGGACAACTAATCAGCCCCAGCATTTT. Amino acids: CASSGSYGTTNQPQHF. The full variable domain, in which reference TRBV19 and TRBJ1-5 provide the parts outside the CDR3, is DGGITQSPKYLFRKEGQNVTLSCEQNLNHDAMYWYRQDPGQGLRLIYYSQIVNDFQKGDIAEGYSVSREKKESFPLTVTSAQKNPTAFYLCASSGSYGTTNQPQHFGDGTRLSIL.

The rearrangement joins TRBV24-1 to TRBJ1-4; D possibly corresponds to TRBD1 (6 bases). This CDR3 region has 15 residues. Germline-derived CDR1 and CDR2 are KGHDR and SFDVKD. V was pared by 4 bases and J by 8 bases, with 16 bases between. As DNA, the CDR3 is TGTGCCACCAGTGACTCTGGGGGCAATCGGGAAAAACTGTTTTTT. Its translation: CATSDSGGNREKLFF.

The chain has TRBV4-2 and TRBJ2-1; weak D call: TRBD1 (5 bases). Germline V lookup: CDR1 LGHNA, CDR2 YNFKEQ. Trimming cost V 6 bases and J 0 bases, with 9 bases left between them. The CDR3 consists of 14 residues. CDR3 sequence (DNA): TGTGCCAGCAGAACAGGAAGCTCCTACAATGAGCAGTTCTTC. This gives the protein CASRTGSSYNEQFF.

This clone was detected only once. V usage is TRBV9 and J usage is TRBJ2-1; TRBD2 agrees at 10 bases. CDR3 length: 16 residues. After removal of 3 bases from V and 10 bases from J, the junction contained 13 bases not matched to a gene. Germline CDR1 SGDLS, CDR2 YYNGEE. The CDR3 DNA reads as TGTGCCAGCAGCGCCGCACTAGCGGGATTACCCGGCGAGCAGTTCTTC. Residues: CASSAALAGLPGEQFF.

The J gene is TRBJ1-2, the V gene TRBV5-1; the match to TRBD1 covers 9 bases. Per the germline V gene, CDR1 is SGHRS and CDR2 is YFSETQ. V lost 4 bases and J lost 2; bases outside the gene matches: 9. CDR3 length equals 16 residues. CDR3 in amino acids: CASSTTGTGKNYGYTF. Here the CDR3 DNA reads TGCGCCAGCAGCACTACCGGGACAGGGAAGAACTATGGCTACACCTTC.

This chain uses TRBV11-2 with TRBJ2-7, with D perhaps matching TRBD1 (5 bases). Trimming removed 0 bases at V and 2 bases at J, with 8 bases between. This CDR3 region has 14 residues. The germline V gene encodes CDR1 SGHAT and CDR2 FQNNGV. For the CDR3, the DNA is TGTGCCAGCAGCTTAGAATCGACAGCCTACGAGCAGTACTTC. Its protein is CASSLESTAYEQYF.

Written as DNA, the CDR3 is TGTGCCAGCAGCCCGGGATTCTCTGGGGCCAACGTCCTGACTTTC. Encoded protein: CASSPGFSGANVLTF. The V call is TRBV5-4, the J call TRBJ2-6; D is perhaps TRBD2 (5 bases). V was shortened by 4 bases and J by 0 bases, with 8 bases between the two germline ends. CDR1 is SGHNT and CDR2 is YYREEE in the germline V gene (reference sequence). The CDR3 runs to 15 residues.